These T cell receptor beta chains were read from a single sample in a study of T cells after yellow fever vaccination. TCRdb reprocessed the 5' RACE reads via MiXCR and lists one record per CDR3 protein. The table shows over 250,000 distinct CDR3 sequences, with approximately 4% occurring only once. Sequenced here: PBMCs, sampled 5 days after the yellow fever booster vaccination. Every receptor here comes from a man aged 18-30 years who received the YFV17D yellow fever vaccine. The CDR3 runs from the conserved cysteine through the conserved F or W. The listing skips clone size in some rows; elsewhere it reads once, few, many or a size class.

size: many; J: TRBJ2-1; V: TRBV11-2; CDR3: CASSHSGGPVRGGFF
size: -; J: TRBJ1-1; V: TRBV20-1; CDR3: CSAATGITDAFF
size: -; J: TRBJ2-5; V: TRBV27; CDR3: CASSDRDGQETQYF
size: many; J: TRBJ2-4; V: TRBV20-1; CDR3: CSARATRTSIGVGYIQYF
size: few; J: TRBJ2-3; V: TRBV2; CDR3: CASSNRRSTDTQYF
size: few; J: TRBJ1-5; V: TRBV4-1; CDR3: CASSQEMGTVRGQPQHF
size: many; J: TRBJ2-7; V: TRBV4-1; CDR3: CASSHQYTYYEQYF
size: -; J: TRBJ2-2; V: TRBV9; CDR3: CASSVAQWNTGELFF
size: few; J: TRBJ2-7; V: TRBV27; CDR3: CASKKSHYEQYF
size: few; J: TRBJ1-3; V: TRBV6-5; CDR3: CASRQSLTVSGNTIYF
size: many; J: TRBJ2-1; V: TRBV3-1; CDR3: CASSQGGGAEEQFF
size: -; J: TRBJ1-2; V: TRBV6-6; CDR3: CASRPAGEDGYTF
size: few; J: TRBJ2-1; V: TRBV7-6; CDR3: CASSIGTGSYNEQFF
size: -; J: TRBJ2-7; V: TRBV3-1; CDR3: CASSRLNEQYF
size: -; J: TRBJ1-1; V: TRBV6-2/TRBV6-3; CDR3: CASGLFPNTEAFF
size: many; J: TRBJ2-1; V: TRBV7-3; CDR3: CASSLGGASYNEQFF
size: many; J: TRBJ1-5; V: TRBV6-5; CDR3: CASSYSGQGAQHF
size: -; J: TRBJ2-5; V: TRBV9; CDR3: CASSAETVGVLVETQYF
size: -; J: TRBJ2-5; V: TRBV20-1; CDR3: CSARDYETQYF
size: many; J: TRBJ1-6; V: TRBV6-2/TRBV6-3; CDR3: CASSYPSGGADNSPLHF
size: few; J: TRBJ2-3; V: TRBV4-3; CDR3: CASSQESFPSTDTQYF
size: few; J: TRBJ1-4; V: TRBV20-1; CDR3: CSAVRGTDEKLFF
size: -; J: TRBJ2-7; V: TRBV29-1; CDR3: CSVEDPETGSYEQYF
size: few; J: TRBJ2-7; V: TRBV12-3/TRBV12-4; CDR3: CASSRDITYEQYF
size: many; J: TRBJ1-5; V: TRBV4-3; CDR3: CASSQGTGDNQPQHF
size: -; J: TRBJ1-6; V: TRBV12-5; CDR3: CASGLVAAGRRSPLHF
size: -; J: TRBJ2-3; V: TRBV3-1; CDR3: CASSPSGTLRTDTQYF
size: -; J: TRBJ1-2; V: TRBV20-1; CDR3: CSARDKQDYGYTF
size: many; J: TRBJ1-1; V: TRBV3-1; CDR3: CASSPYLEAFF
size: few; J: TRBJ2-7; V: TRBV6-5; CDR3: CASSSSPGLAGGRNF